This T cell receptor beta chain emerged from a study of control samples from healthy donors and cancer patients. This CDR3 region has 14 residues. Trimming pared 4 bases from V and 7 bases from J, leaving 16 bases between. Looked up from germline, CDR1 is MGHRA and CDR2 is YSYEKL. Sequencing was performed with immunoSEQ multiplex PCR; in TCRdb, only in-frame clones are kept and a portion is missing. The sample has 75,000 to 100,000 clones; roughly 92% are singletons. The V and J genes are TRBV4-1 and TRBJ1-2; D ambiguous. The clonotype originates from a human donor in good health. The donor label of this sample is uncertain. Sequencing was done on a sample of blood. The CDR3, as DNA: TGCGCCAGCAGCCCAGAGTCGTCGAGGGTTGGCTACACCTTC. Translating gives CASSPESSRVGYTF.